A selection of T cell receptor beta chains follows, all from one sample in a study of blood T cell repertoires in COVID-19. Produced via immunoSEQ multiplex PCR; TCRdb's table is partial and in-frame only. The data hold under 450,000 clones, with approximately 88% observed a single time. The sample was peripheral blood. The receptors shown here come from a woman between 50 and 59 years old with COVID-19, enrolled during active disease. Each CDR3 is given with its conserved first and last residue. D genes are given only for firm matches. Clone size is given for some rows only: seen once, a few or many times, or a class if the clone is expanded.

clone_size j_call v_call d_call cdr3_aa cdr3_nt
. TRBJ2-1 TRBV6-5 TRBD1 CASSPDRAEYNEQFF TGTGCCAGCAGTCCCGACAGGGCAGAGTACAATGAGCAGTTCTTC
. TRBJ1-1 TRBV4-1 . CASSPLGVNTEAFF TGCGCCAGCAGCCCCCTCGGGGTGAACACTGAAGCTTTCTTT
. TRBJ2-7 TRBV11-2 . CASSPGGSYEQYF TGTGCCAGCAGCCCAGGGGGGTCTTACGAGCAGTACTTC
. TRBJ2-2 TRBV20-1 . CSASRTLNTGELFF TGCAGTGCTAGTCGGACACTGAACACCGGGGAGCTGTTTTTT
. TRBJ2-1 TRBV11-2 TRBD1 CASSLDPGTGGDEQFF TGTGCCAGCAGCTTAGATCCTGGGACAGGGGGCGATGAGCAGTTCTTC
. TRBJ2-7 TRBV4-2 . CASSQDTGGGPVYEQYF TGTGCCAGCAGCCAAGATACCGGAGGGGGCCCCGTCTACGAGCAGTACTTC
. TRBJ2-7 TRBV2 . CAVRLVASYEQYF TGTGCCGTACGACTGGTTGCCTCCTACGAGCAGTACTTC
. TRBJ1-2 TRBV6-6 . CASNEAGYTF TGTGCCAGCAACGAGGCGGGCTACACCTTC
. TRBJ2-4 TRBV28 . CASSFEGASTSYF TGTGCCAGCAGTTTCGAGGGCGCCTCGACAAGTTACTTC
. TRBJ1-5 TRBV7-2 TRBD1 CASSPGQGANQPQHF TGTGCCAGCAGCCCCGGACAGGGGGCGAATCAGCCCCAGCATTTT
once TRBJ2-3 TRBV5-1 TRBD2 CASSAGGQADTQYF TGCGCCAGCAGCGCGGGGGGGCAGGCAGATACGCAGTATTTT
. TRBJ2-7 TRBV19 . CASSYAGFYEQYF TGTGCCAGTAGTTATGCAGGGTTCTACGAGCAGTACTTC
. TRBJ2-5 TRBV27 . CASSSTSETQYF TGTGCCAGCAGTTCTACTAGTGAGACCCAGTACTTC
. TRBJ1-3 TRBV9 . CASSPSQWWNTIYF TGTGCCAGCAGCCCATCACAGTGGTGGAACACCATATATTTT
. TRBJ2-7 TRBV4-1 . CASSRSTEVYEQYF TGCGCCAGCAGCCGGTCTACGGAGGTCTACGAGCAGTACTTC
. TRBJ2-3 TRBV7-9 TRBD1 CASSSQGQGAPDTQYF TGTGCCAGCAGCTCCCAGGGACAGGGGGCGCCAGATACGCAGTATTTT
few TRBJ1-5 TRBV12-3/TRBV12-4 . CASSLVLVSQHF TGTGCCAGCAGCCTGGTATTAGTATCCCAGCATTTT
. TRBJ1-2 TRBV4-2 . CASSQDWQGAGYTF TGTGCCAGCAGCCAAGATTGGCAGGGCGCCGGCTACACCTTC
. TRBJ2-7 TRBV5-1 . CASGRTEPGEQYF TGCGCCAGCGGAAGGACGGAGCCAGGGGAGCAGTACTTC
. TRBJ2-1 TRBV4-2 TRBD2 CAADSGGGYNEQFF TGTGCCGCCGACTCGGGGGGGGGCTACAATGAGCAGTTCTTC
. TRBJ2-1 TRBV9 . CASSVGQDSYNEQFF TGTGCCAGCAGCGTAGGGCAGGACTCCTACAATGAGCAGTTCTTC
. TRBJ2-3 TRBV5-1 TRBD2 CASERGAPSTDTQYF TGCGCCAGTGAGCGGGGGGCTCCTAGCACAGATACGCAGTATTTT
. TRBJ2-1 TRBV19 TRBD2 CASREAGGPVNEQFF TGTGCCAGTAGAGAAGCGGGGGGGCCGGTCAATGAGCAGTTCTTC
. TRBJ2-7 TRBV4-2 TRBD1 CASSFFQGDGYEQYF TGTGCCAGCAGCTTTTTCCAGGGGGATGGCTACGAGCAGTACTTC
. TRBJ1-1 TRBV29-1 . CSVEGGTGTEAFF TGCAGCGTTGAAGGGGGAACAGGGACTGAAGCTTTCTTT